These 25 T cell receptor beta chains originate from one sample sequenced in a study of a mutant IDH1 vaccine in newly diagnosed glioma. Libraries were prepared by immunoSEQ multiplex PCR; TCRdb keeps only in-frame clonotypes and omits some of them. The table records some 45,000 clones, 75% to 85% of them present only once. Time point defined: week 35, safety follow-up. Each vaccine dose was 300 ug of mutant IDH1 20-mer peptide, with topical imiquimod. These receptors lack a known antigen. The input for sequencing was PBMCs, taken from a glioma patient whose treatment included an IDH1 peptide vaccine. These receptors were obtained from a woman aged 45-60 years with glioma.

As concerns this clone: An end of the junction does not agree with germline; a read error may underlie this. The rearrangement joins TRBV5-1 to TRBJ2-5; tentative D call: TRBD2 (6 bases). This CDR3 has 14 residues. Germline-derived CDR1 and CDR2 are SGHRS and YFSETQ. The CDR3 loop reads CASSLGTSKETQYF. The CDR3 bases are TGCGCCAGCAGCCTAGGGACTTCCAAAGAGACTCAGTACTTC.

The chain carries TRBV6-5 and TRBJ1-5; a possible D gene is TRBD1 (5 bases). Germline V gene data show CDR1 as MNHEY and CDR2 as SVGAGI. Trimming pared 5 bases from V and 4 bases from J, leaving 12 bases between. This CDR3 region has 14 residues. For the CDR3, the DNA is TGTGCCAGCAGTCCGGGACGGGGGAATCAGCCCCAGCATTTT. Translation: CASSPGRGNQPQHF.

The rearrangement links TRBV9 to TRBJ2-7; 14 positions agree with TRBD2. J gave up 2 bases and V 4 bases, and 2 bases lay outside the gene matches. This CDR3 has 15 amino acids. CDR1 SGDLS and CDR2 YYNGEE come from the germline V gene. The DNA of the CDR3 is TGTGCCAGCAGCCCGACTAGCGGGGGGGCCTACGAGCAGTACTTC. Its translation: CASSPTSGGAYEQYF.

This clone was observed a single time. J is TRBJ2-7 and V is TRBV5-1; 9 bases are shared with TRBD1. From germline, CDR1 is SGHRS and CDR2 YFSETQ. The V segment lost 3 bases and the J segment 4 bases; nucleotides outside the gene matches: 5. CDR3 length: 14 residues. DNA of the CDR3: TGCGCCAGCAGCTGGGGACAGGGACCATACGAGCAGTACTTC. Protein: CASSWGQGPYEQYF.

This chain uses TRBV6-1 with TRBJ1-5; D not resolved. Germline values: CDR1 MNHNS, CDR2 SASEGT. CDR3 size: 14 residues. The V gene lost 1 base and the J gene lost 7 bases, with 11 bases spanning the gap. The CDR3: CASSEGKGGQPQHF. CDR3 bases: TGTGCCAGCAGTGAAGGGAAGGGTGGACAGCCCCAGCATTTT.

The chain combines TRBV6-5 with TRBJ2-7, with 7 nucleotides matching TRBD1. After removal of 3 bases from V and 2 bases from J, the junction contained 4 bases not matched to a gene. The CDR3 extends over 14 amino acids. The germline V gene encodes CDR1 MNHEY and CDR2 SVGAGI. The CDR3 sequence: CASSYRQGPYEQYF. Here the CDR3 DNA reads TGTGCCAGCAGTTATCGACAGGGACCCTACGAGCAGTACTTC.

The J gene is TRBJ2-1, the V gene TRBV25-1; D remains unclear. Trimming stripped 2 bases from V and 0 bases from J, with 8 bases between. Germline V gene lookup returns CDR1 MGHDK and CDR2 SYGVNS. This CDR3 has 15 amino acids. CDR3 amino acids: CASSEDGGSYNEQFF. DNA of the CDR3: TGTGCCAGCAGTGAAGACGGTGGCTCCTACAATGAGCAGTTCTTC.

The genes are TRBV4-3 and TRBJ1-6; D not certain. Trimming cost V 1 base and J 9 bases, with 7 bases left between them. CDR1 is LGHNA, CDR2 YSLEER, per germline. This CDR3 is built from 13 residues. The CDR3 here is CASSQGMVSPLHF. The DNA of the CDR3 is TGCGCCAGCAGCCAAGGGATGGTTTCACCCCTCCACTTT.

The CDR3 reads CASSLDRVGYEQYF. CDR3 nucleotide sequence: TGTGCCAGCAGTTTGGACAGGGTAGGCTACGAGCAGTACTTC. This rearrangement joins TRBV27 to TRBJ2-7; TRBD1 aligns across 8 bases. This CDR3 is built from 14 residues. The trim removed 3 bases at V and 3 bases at J, leaving 4 bases unmatched. Germline V gene lookup returns CDR1 MNHEY and CDR2 SMNVEV (reference sequence).

This clone was counted a few times. Distinct nucleotide sequences in the sample also encode this CDR3. This rearrangement joins TRBV7-3 to TRBJ1-1, with D possibly matching TRBD1 (6 bases). Germline V CDR1 and CDR2: SGHTA, FQGTGA. V was cut by 5 bases and J by 5 bases, with 12 bases left in between. CDR3 length: 13 residues. The CDR3 DNA follows: TGTGCCAGCAGCCTTACAGGGAGGACTGAAGCTTTCTTT. It codes for CASSLTGRTEAFF.

The rearrangement links TRBV9 to TRBJ1-2; a possible D gene is TRBD1 (6 bases). Trimming stripped 3 bases from V and 2 bases from J, with 14 bases between. This CDR3 contains 15 residues. Germline CDR1 and CDR2: SGDLS and YYNGEE. CDR3 nucleotide sequence: TGTGCCAGCAGCGACCCCGACAGGCGAAACTATGGCTACACCTTC. This gives the protein CASSDPDRRNYGYTF. The full variable domain, its missing parts supplied by reference TRBV9 and TRBJ1-2, is DSGVTQTPKHLITATGQRVTLRCSPRSGDLSVYWYQQSLDQGLQFLIQYYNGEERAKGNILERFSAQQFPDLHSELNLSSLELGDSALYFCASSDPDRRNYGYTFGSGTRLTVV.

This chain connects TRBV7-2 to TRBJ2-3, with a tentative D call TRBD1 (6 bases). Between the trimmed V and J ends, which lost 0 bases and 3 bases, there was a span of 13 bases. This CDR3 is 16 amino acids long. Germline V CDR1 and CDR2: SGHTA, FQGNSA. The DNA for the CDR3 is TGTGCCAGCAGCTTAGCTCAGGGGAGTGGTACAGATACGCAGTATTTT. Its protein product is CASSLAQGSGTDTQYF.

This sequence joins TRBV6-5 and TRBJ2-7; D might be TRBD2 (6 bases). The CDR3 sequence is 11 residues long. Trimming left V 10 bases short and J 3 bases short, with 10 bases between. Germline V CDR1 and CDR2: MNHEY, SVGAGI. The CDR3 sequence: CANGRDYEQYF. CDR3 bases: TGTGCCAATGGGCGGGACTACGAGCAGTACTTC.

This chain connects TRBV4-1 to TRBJ1-3; D is unresolved. The CDR3 extends over 15 amino acids. With 1 base removed from V and 2 bases from J, the gap between germline ends came to 9 bases. Germline CDR1 MGHRA, CDR2 YSYEKL. CDR3 DNA: TGCGCCAGCAGCCAAGTCTACAGTGCTGGAAACACCATATATTTT. Its protein is CASSQVYSAGNTIYF.

This clone came up once. The sample has other DNA sequences that encode this CDR3 too. CDR3 in amino acids: CASSYPGQGNEKLFF. CDR3 sequence (DNA): TGTGCCAGCAGTTACCCAGGACAGGGGAATGAAAAACTGTTTTTT. The V and J genes are TRBV6-6 and TRBJ1-4, with 9 bases lining up with TRBD1. The CDR3 is made up of 15 amino acids. J was trimmed by 5 bases and V by 2 bases; bases with no gene match: 3. CDR1 is MNHNY, CDR2 SVGAGI, per germline (reference sequence).

This clone was seen a few times. The chain couples TRBV9 to TRBJ1-2; no clear D. CDR1 and CDR2 from the germline V gene are SGDLS and YYNGEE. V was trimmed by 0 bases and J by 2 bases, leaving 5 bases between them. This CDR3 has 13 residues. In nucleotides, the CDR3 is TGTGCCAGCAGCGTAGCAGGAAACTATGGCTACACCTTC. As protein: CASSVAGNYGYTF. Filled out from reference TRBV9 and TRBJ1-2, the complete variable domain reads DSGVTQTPKHLITATGQRVTLRCSPRSGDLSVYWYQQSLDQGLQFLIQYYNGEERAKGNILERFSAQQFPDLHSELNLSSLELGDSALYFCASSVAGNYGYTFGSGTRLTVV.

V usage is TRBV19 and J usage is TRBJ1-2; perhaps TRBD1 as D (5 bases). The CDR3 is made up of 13 amino acids. Germline V CDR1 and CDR2: LNHDA, SQIVND (reference sequence). Trimming removed 5 bases at V and 5 bases at J, with 12 bases between. The CDR3 loop reads CASSSPGSYGYTF. The CDR3 nucleotides are TGTGCCAGTAGTTCGCCAGGGTCATATGGCTACACCTTC.

V is TRBV19 and J is TRBJ1-5; 7 bases line up with TRBD1. Trimming took 6 bases from V and 6 from J; bases not matched to a gene: 5. This CDR3 contains 13 residues. CDR1 is LNHDA and CDR2 is SQIVND in the germline V gene (reference sequence). CDR3 residues: CASRDRDGQPQHF. DNA for the CDR3: TGTGCCAGTAGAGACAGGGACGGTCAGCCCCAGCATTTT.

V usage is TRBV4-1 and J usage is TRBJ1-4; D is perhaps TRBD1 (5 bases). CDR1 MGHRA and CDR2 YSYEKL come from the germline V gene. This CDR3 is built from 15 residues. The V gene lost 4 bases and the J gene lost 0 bases, with 9 bases spanning the gap. The CDR3 region is CASSLGGATNEKLFF. For the CDR3, the DNA is TGCGCCAGCAGCCTCGGGGGAGCAACTAATGAAAAACTGTTTTTT.

This chain links TRBV6-1 with TRBJ1-1; D perhaps matches TRBD1 (6 bases). This CDR3 has 13 residues. V lost 2 bases to trimming and J lost 6 bases, with 10 bases between them. Germline V gene sequence: CDR1 MNHNS, CDR2 SASEGT. CDR3 DNA: TGTGCCAGCAGTGAACGGGGGCTCTCTGAAGCTTTCTTT. Encoded protein: CASSERGLSEAFF.

This clone has a handful of counts. V is TRBV5-1 and J is TRBJ1-4; D perhaps matches TRBD1 (5 bases). The germline V gene has CDR1 SGHRS and CDR2 YFSETQ. V was trimmed by 3 bases and J by 8 bases, leaving 20 bases between them. The CDR3 is 16 amino acids. This CDR3 reads CASSSHVLDMGEKLFF. The CDR3 coding sequence is TGCGCCAGCAGCTCGCACGTCTTGGACATGGGGGAAAAACTGTTTTTT.

This chain joins TRBV2 and TRBJ1-5, with D uncertain. Between the trimmed V and J ends, which lost 6 bases and 0 bases, there was a span of 9 bases. This CDR3 is 14 amino acids long. Germline V gene lookup returns CDR1 SNHLY and CDR2 FYNNEI. This CDR3 reads CASRLGSSNQPQHF. The CDR3 region has the DNA TGTGCCAGCAGGCTCGGCAGTAGCAATCAGCCCCAGCATTTT.

This chain joins TRBV5-1 and TRBJ2-1; D perhaps matches TRBD2 (6 bases). The CDR3 consists of 18 residues. CDR1 is SGHRS and CDR2 is YFSETQ in the germline V gene. V was clipped by 6 bases and J by 5 bases, with 27 bases between them. CDR3 nucleotides: TGCGCCAGCAAGAAATCGACTAGATGGGTCGGCTTTGACAATGAGCAGTTCTTC. Translating it yields CASKKSTRWVGFDNEQFF.

This chain joins TRBV6-5 and TRBJ1-2, with D unresolved. Trimming took 2 bases from V and 4 from J, leaving 11 bases between them. Per germline, CDR1 MNHEY and CDR2 SVGAGI. This CDR3 has 14 amino acids. The CDR3: CASSYVGDSYGYTF. CDR3 DNA sequence: TGTGCCAGCAGTTACGTGGGAGACTCCTATGGCTACACCTTC.

The chain joins TRBV27 to TRBJ1-2, with 7 bases aligning to TRBD1. CDR1 and CDR2 (germline): MNHEY, SMNVEV (reference sequence). V lost 4 bases, J lost 3 bases, and 8 bases stayed unmatched. CDR3 length: 15 amino acids. The CDR3, as DNA: TGTGCCAGCAGTTCCCGGGGAGGGGGCGACTATGGCTACACCTTC. Its protein product is CASSSRGGGDYGYTF.